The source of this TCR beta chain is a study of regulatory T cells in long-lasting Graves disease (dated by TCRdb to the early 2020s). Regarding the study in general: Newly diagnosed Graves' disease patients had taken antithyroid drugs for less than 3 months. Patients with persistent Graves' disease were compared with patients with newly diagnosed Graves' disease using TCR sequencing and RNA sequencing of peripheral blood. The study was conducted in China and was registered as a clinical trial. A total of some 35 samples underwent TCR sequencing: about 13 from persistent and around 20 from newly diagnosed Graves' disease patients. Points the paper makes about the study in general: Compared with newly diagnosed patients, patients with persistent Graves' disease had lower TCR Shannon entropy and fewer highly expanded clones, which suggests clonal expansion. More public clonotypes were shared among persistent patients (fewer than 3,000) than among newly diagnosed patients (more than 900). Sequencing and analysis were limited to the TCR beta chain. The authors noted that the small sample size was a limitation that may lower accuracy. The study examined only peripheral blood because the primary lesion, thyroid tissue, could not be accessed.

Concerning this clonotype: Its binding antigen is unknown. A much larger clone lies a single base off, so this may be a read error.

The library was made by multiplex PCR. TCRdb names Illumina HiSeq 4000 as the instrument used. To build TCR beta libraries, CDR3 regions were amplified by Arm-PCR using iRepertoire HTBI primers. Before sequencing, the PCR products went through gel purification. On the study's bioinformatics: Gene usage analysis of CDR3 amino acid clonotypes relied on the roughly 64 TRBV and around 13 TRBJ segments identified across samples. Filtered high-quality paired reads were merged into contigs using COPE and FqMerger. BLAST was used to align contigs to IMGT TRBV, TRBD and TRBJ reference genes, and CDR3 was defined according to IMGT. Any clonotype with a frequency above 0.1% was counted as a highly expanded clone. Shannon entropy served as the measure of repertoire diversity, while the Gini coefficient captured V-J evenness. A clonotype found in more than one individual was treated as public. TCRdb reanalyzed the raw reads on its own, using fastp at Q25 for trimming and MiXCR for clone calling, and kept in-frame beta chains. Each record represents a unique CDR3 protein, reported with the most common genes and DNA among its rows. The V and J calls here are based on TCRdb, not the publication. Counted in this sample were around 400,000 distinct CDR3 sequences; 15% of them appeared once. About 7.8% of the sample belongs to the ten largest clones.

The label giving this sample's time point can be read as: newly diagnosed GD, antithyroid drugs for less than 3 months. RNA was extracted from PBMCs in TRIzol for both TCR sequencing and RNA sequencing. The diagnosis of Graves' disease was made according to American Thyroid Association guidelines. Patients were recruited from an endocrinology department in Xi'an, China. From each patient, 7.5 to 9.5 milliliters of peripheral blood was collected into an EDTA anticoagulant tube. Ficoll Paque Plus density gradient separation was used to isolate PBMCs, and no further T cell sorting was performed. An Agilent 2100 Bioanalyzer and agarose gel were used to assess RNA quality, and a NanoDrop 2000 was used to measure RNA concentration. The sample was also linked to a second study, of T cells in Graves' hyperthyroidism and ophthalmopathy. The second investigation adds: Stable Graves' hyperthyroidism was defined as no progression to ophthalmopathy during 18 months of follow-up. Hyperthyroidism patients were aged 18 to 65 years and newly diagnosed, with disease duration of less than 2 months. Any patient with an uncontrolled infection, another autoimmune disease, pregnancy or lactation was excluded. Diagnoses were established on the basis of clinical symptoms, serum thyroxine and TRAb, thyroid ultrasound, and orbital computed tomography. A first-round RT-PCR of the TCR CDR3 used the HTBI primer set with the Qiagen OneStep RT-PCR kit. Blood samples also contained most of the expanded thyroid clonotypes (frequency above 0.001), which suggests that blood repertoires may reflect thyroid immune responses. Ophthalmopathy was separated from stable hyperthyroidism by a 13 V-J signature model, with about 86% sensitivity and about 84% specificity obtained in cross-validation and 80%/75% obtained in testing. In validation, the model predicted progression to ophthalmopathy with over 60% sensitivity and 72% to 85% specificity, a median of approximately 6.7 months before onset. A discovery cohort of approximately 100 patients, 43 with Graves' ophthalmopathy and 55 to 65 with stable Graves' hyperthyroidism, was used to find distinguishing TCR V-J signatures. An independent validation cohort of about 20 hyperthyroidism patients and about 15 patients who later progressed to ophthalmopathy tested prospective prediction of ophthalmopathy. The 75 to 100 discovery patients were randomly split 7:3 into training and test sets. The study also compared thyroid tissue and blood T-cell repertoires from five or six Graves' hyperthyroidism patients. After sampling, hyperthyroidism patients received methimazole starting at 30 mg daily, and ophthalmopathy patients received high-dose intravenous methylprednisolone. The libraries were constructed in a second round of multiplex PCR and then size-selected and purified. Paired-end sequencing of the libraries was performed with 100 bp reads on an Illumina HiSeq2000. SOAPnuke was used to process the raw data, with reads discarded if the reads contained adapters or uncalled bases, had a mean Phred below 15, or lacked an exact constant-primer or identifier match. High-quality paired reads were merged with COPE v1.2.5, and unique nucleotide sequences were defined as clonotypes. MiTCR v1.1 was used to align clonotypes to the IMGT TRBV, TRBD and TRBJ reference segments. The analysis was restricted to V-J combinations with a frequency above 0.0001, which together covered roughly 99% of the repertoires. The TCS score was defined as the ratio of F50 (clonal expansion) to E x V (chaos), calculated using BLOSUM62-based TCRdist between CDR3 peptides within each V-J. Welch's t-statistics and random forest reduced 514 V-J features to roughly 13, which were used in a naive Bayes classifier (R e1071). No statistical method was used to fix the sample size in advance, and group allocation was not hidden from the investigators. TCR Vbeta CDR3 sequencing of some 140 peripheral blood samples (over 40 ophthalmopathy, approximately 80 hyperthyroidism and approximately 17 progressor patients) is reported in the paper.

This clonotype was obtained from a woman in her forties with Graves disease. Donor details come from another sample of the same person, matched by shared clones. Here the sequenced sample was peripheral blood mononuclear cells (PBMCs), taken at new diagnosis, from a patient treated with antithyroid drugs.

The CDR3 in this case is CASSLDTGGGTRHF. The DNA reads as follows: TGCGCCAGCAGCTTGGATACAGGAGGTGGGACCCGCCACTTT. The sequence links TRBV5-1 to TRBJ1-6; perhaps TRBD1 is the D gene, with 5 bases matching. The cysteine opens and the phenylalanine closes a CDR3 of 14 amino acids. The sequence is cut down to CDR3 DNA, 42 bases in frame from base 1. Trimming takes 0 bases from V and 18 bases from J, and the germline ends sit 19 bases apart. For CDR1 and CDR2, the germline V gene lists SGHRS and YFSETQ. Extended through the reference TRBV5-1 and TRBJ1-6 proteins, this CDR3 yields the full variable domain: KAGVTQTPRYLIKTRGQQVTLSCSPISGHRSVSWYQQTPGQGLQFLFEYFSETQRNKGNFPGRFSGRQFSNSRSEMNVSTLELGDSALYLCASSLDTGGGTRHFGNGTRLTVT.